The present TCR beta chain was sequenced within a study of regulatory T cells in long-lasting Graves disease (dated by TCRdb to the early 2020s). Looking at the study overall: Newly diagnosed Graves' disease patients had taken antithyroid drugs for less than 3 months. Persistent Graves' disease patients were compared with newly diagnosed Graves' disease patients by peripheral blood TCR sequencing and RNA sequencing. The study was registered as a clinical trial and conducted in China. A total of around 33 samples were covered by TCR sequencing, comprising roughly 13 persistent and around 20 newly diagnosed Graves' disease patients. What the study reported, not specific to this receptor: Lower TCR Shannon entropy and fewer highly expanded clones were observed in persistent Graves' disease patients than in newly diagnosed patients, which suggested clonal expansion. Persistent disease showed preferential use of TRBV28, TRBJ1-2 and TRBJ2-5, whereas newly diagnosed disease favored TRBV20-1 and TRBJ2-1. More public clonotypes were shared among persistent patients (more than 2,500) than among newly diagnosed patients (more than 900). The small sample size was acknowledged by the authors as a limitation that may reduce accuracy. Only the TCR beta chain was sequenced and analyzed. Only peripheral blood was studied, because thyroid tissue, the primary lesion, was inaccessible.

The method was multiplex PCR. Sequenced using an Illumina HiSeq 4000. To build TCR beta libraries, CDR3 regions were amplified by Arm-PCR using iRepertoire HTBI primers. Before sequencing, the PCR products underwent gel purification. In the authors' own workflow: Gene usage analysis of CDR3 amino acid clonotypes relied on the roughly 60 TRBV and around 13 TRBJ segments identified across samples. COPE and FqMerger were used to merge the filtered high-quality paired reads into contigs. BLAST was used to align contigs to IMGT TRBV, TRBD and TRBJ reference genes, with CDR3 defined following IMGT. Highly expanded clones were defined as clonotypes with a frequency above 0.1%. Shannon entropy served as the measure of repertoire diversity, while the Gini coefficient captured V-J evenness. Clonotypes shared by more than one individual were considered public. Using fastp trimming at Q25 and MiXCR clonotype assembly, TCRdb reanalyzed the public sequencing data and kept in-frame beta chains. Rows with one shared CDR3 protein collapse into an entry with the most common genes and DNA. For this entry, the V and J calls and clone size follow TCRdb and not the study's own pipeline. The sample table contains 550,000 or so distinct CDR3 sequences; only one count was recorded for around 11% of them. The ten largest clones represent more than 8% of the sample.

The intended sense of this specimen's time point label: newly diagnosed GD, antithyroid drugs for less than 3 months. For both TCR sequencing and RNA sequencing, RNA was extracted from PBMCs using TRIzol. The diagnosis of Graves' disease followed American Thyroid Association guidelines. Patients for the study were recruited at an endocrinology department in Xi'an, China. Each patient gave around 9 milliliters of peripheral blood, collected in an EDTA anticoagulant tube. Ficoll Paque Plus density gradient separation was used to isolate PBMCs, and no further T cell sorting was done. An Agilent 2100 Bioanalyzer and agarose gel were used to check RNA quality, and a NanoDrop 2000 was used to measure RNA concentration. This clonotype has a count of ten or more. Its antigen target is currently unknown. No much larger clone is present one base from it, and per-base qualities are unavailable. The CDR3 contains 18 residues, cysteine and phenylalanine counted. Kept here is only the CDR3 DNA, which spans 54 bases and is read in frame from base 1. In the germline V gene (reference sequence), CDR1 corresponds to DFQATT and CDR2 to SNEGSKA. The V and J ends are trimmed by 0 bases and 5 bases, leaving 23 bases between them.

These data also featured in a second study, about T cells in Graves' hyperthyroidism and ophthalmopathy. The second study reports: Graves' hyperthyroidism was defined as stable when no progression to ophthalmopathy occurred over 18 months of follow-up. The hyperthyroidism patients were between 18 and 65 years old and newly diagnosed, with a disease duration of less than 2 months. Exclusion was applied to patients with uncontrolled infections, other autoimmune diseases, pregnancy or lactation. Diagnoses relied on clinical symptoms, serum thyroxine and TRAb, thyroid ultrasound and orbital computed tomography. A first-round RT-PCR of the TCR CDR3 used the HTBI primer set with the Qiagen OneStep RT-PCR kit. Most expanded thyroid clonotypes (frequency above 0.001) were also detected in blood, suggesting blood repertoires may reflect thyroid immune responses. Ophthalmopathy was separated from stable hyperthyroidism by a 13 V-J signature model, with approximately 90% sensitivity and approximately 84% specificity obtained in cross-validation and 80%/75% obtained in testing. During validation, the model predicted progression to ophthalmopathy a median of approximately 7 months ahead of onset, with 60% to 71% sensitivity and 72% to 80% specificity. To identify distinguishing TCR V-J signatures, a discovery cohort of about a hundred patients was used, comprising 43 with Graves' ophthalmopathy and under 60 with stable Graves' hyperthyroidism. Prospective prediction of ophthalmopathy was tested in an independent validation cohort consisting of some 18 hyperthyroidism patients and about 17 patients who later progressed to ophthalmopathy. The approximately 98 discovery patients were randomly divided into training and test sets at a 7:3 ratio. In roughly six Graves' hyperthyroidism patients, the study also compared T-cell repertoires from thyroid tissue with T-cell repertoires from blood. Once sampling was done, hyperthyroidism patients were given methimazole at a starting dose of 30 mg daily, whereas ophthalmopathy patients were given high-dose intravenous methylprednisolone. The libraries were constructed in a second round of multiplex PCR and then size-selected and purified. Libraries were sequenced paired-end with 100 bp reads on an Illumina HiSeq2000. SOAPnuke was used to process the raw data, with reads discarded if the reads contained adapters or uncalled bases, had a mean Phred below 15, or lacked an exact constant-primer or identifier match. High-quality paired reads were merged with COPE v1.2.5, and unique nucleotide sequences were defined as clonotypes. MiTCR v1.1 was used to align clonotypes to the IMGT TRBV, TRBD and TRBJ reference segments. Analysis was restricted to V-J combinations with a frequency above 0.0001, which covered roughly 99% of repertoires. The TCS score was defined as the ratio of F50 (clonal expansion) to E x V (chaos), calculated using BLOSUM62-based TCRdist between CDR3 peptides within each V-J. Welch's t-statistics and random forest reduced around 520 V-J features to roughly 13, which were used in a naive Bayes classifier (R e1071). Sample size was not statistically predetermined, and blinding of investigators to group allocation was not performed. TCR Vbeta CDR3 sequencing of 135 peripheral blood samples (approximately 44 ophthalmopathy, 75 hyperthyroidism and roughly 17 progressor patients) is reported in the paper.

The chain uses TRBV20-1 and TRBJ2-1; perhaps TRBD2 is the D gene, with 6 bases matching. Source: peripheral blood mononuclear cells (PBMCs), taken at new diagnosis, from a patient treated with antithyroid drugs. This receptor was obtained from a woman aged 25-40 years with Graves disease. Donor details come from another sample of the same person, matched by shared clones. The bases read TGCAGTGCTAGAGATCGCGGGAAAGGAAAAGGACTAAACAATGAGCAGTTCTTC. Its translation is CSARDRGKGKGLNNEQFF.